What follows describes a single T cell receptor beta chain. No antigen is known for it. The PCR had 60 Vbeta and 13 Jbeta primers. Produced via immunoSEQ multiplex PCR; TCRdb's table is partial and in-frame only. The repertoire has roughly 180,000 clones, less than 90% of them found once; the top ten carry approximately 4.1%. The data originate from a study of cytomegalovirus exposure and HLA in healthy donors. Study-wide points: Clonal expansion was found to be greater in HLA-associated TCR beta chains than in equally common others in a later analysis. Analysis performed later found around 15,000 TCR beta sequences associated with HLA alleles at 0.05 false discovery rate. In an earlier analysis, most TCR beta V segments were productive about 87% or about 30% of the time.

CDR1 MDHEN and CDR2 SYDVKM come from the germline V gene. CDR3 size: 14 residues. V trimming: 4 bases; J trimming: 10 bases; junction bases outside the gene matches: 10. The gene calls are TRBV28 and TRBJ2-1; TRBD1 matches 7 bases. Sequencing was done on a sample of PBMCs. This clonotype originated in a woman aged 45-59 years in good health and CMV-seropositive. The CDR3 spells CASSSIHRGREQFF. The CDR3 bases are TGTGCCAGCAGTTCCATTCACAGGGGACGAGAGCAGTTCTTC.